This T cell receptor beta chain was identified during a study of OX40 agonist ivuxolimab in advanced cancers. Study at large: Ivuxolimab, an antibody that agonizes OX40 (CD134), was administered to the patients. Hepatocellular carcinoma, melanoma, renal cell or head and neck cancer was diagnosed in the dose-escalation patients.

CDR3 length: 14 amino acids. The germline CDR1 and CDR2 sequences are SGHNT and YYREEE (reference sequence). With 4 bases removed from V and 4 bases from J, the gap between germline ends came to 14 bases. Sequenced by immunoSEQ multiplex PCR; TCRdb stores in-frame clones only, minus some. Of tens of thousands of clones listed, about 86% are singletons. This clone was seen once. The sample consisted of CD4+ or CD8+ T cells sorted from blood, taken in a trial of the OX40 agonist ivuxolimab. The clonotype was recovered from an adult with an advanced solid tumor such as melanoma, head and neck, liver or kidney cancer. The chain joins TRBV5-4 to TRBJ1-1; D perhaps matches TRBD1 (6 bases). CDR3: CASSGGQSSTEAFF. The DNA of the CDR3 is TGTGCCAGCAGCGGTGGACAGAGTTCCACTGAAGCTTTCTTT.